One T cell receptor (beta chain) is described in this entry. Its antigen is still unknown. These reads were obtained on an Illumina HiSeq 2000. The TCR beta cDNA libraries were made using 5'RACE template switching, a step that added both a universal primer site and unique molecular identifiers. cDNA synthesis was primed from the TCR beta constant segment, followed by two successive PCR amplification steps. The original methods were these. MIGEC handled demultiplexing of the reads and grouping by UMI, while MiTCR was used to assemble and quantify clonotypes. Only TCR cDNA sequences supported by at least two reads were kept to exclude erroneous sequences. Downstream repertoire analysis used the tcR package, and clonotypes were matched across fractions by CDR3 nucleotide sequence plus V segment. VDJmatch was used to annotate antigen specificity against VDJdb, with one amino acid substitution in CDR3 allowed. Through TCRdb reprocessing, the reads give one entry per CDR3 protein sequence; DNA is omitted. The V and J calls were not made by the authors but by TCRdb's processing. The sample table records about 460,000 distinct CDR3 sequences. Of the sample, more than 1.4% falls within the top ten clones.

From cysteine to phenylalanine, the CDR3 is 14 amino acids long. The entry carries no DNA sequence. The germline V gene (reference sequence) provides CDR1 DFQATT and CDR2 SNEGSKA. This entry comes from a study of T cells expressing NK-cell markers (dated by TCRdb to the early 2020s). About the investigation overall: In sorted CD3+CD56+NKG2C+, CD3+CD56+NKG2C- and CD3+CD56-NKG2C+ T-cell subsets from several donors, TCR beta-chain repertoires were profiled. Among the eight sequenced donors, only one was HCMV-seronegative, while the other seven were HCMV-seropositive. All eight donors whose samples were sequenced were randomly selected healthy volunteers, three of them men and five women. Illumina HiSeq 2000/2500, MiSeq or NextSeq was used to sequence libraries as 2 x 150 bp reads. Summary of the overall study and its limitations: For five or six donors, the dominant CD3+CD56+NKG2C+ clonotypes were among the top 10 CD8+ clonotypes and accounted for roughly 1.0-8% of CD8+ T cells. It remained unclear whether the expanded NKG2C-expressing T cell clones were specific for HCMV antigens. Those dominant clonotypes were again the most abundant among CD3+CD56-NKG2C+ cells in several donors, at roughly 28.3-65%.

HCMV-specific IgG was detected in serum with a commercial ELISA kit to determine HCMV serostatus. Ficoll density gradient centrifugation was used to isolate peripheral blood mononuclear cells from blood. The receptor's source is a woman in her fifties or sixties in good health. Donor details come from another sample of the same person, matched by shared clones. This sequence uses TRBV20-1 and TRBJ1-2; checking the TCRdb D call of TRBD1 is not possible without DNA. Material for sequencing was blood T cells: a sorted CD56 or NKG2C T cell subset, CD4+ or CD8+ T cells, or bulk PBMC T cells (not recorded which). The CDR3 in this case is CSARDSVRVYGYTF.